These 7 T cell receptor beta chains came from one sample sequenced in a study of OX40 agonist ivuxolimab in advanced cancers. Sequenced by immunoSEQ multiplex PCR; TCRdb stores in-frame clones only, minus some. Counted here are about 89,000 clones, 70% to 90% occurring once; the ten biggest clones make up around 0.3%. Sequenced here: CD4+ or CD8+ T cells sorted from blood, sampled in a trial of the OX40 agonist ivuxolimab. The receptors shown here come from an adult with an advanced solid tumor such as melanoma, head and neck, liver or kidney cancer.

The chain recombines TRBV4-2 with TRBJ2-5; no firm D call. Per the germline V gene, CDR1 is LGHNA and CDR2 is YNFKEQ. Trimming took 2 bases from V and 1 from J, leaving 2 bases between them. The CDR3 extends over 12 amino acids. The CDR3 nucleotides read TGTGCCAGCAGCCAATCCCAAGAGACCCAGTACTTC. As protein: CASSQSQETQYF.

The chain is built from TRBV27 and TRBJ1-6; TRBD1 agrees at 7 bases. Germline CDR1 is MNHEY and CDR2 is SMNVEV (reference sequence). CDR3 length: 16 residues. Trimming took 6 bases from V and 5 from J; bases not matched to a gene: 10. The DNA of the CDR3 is TGTGCCAGCAGGGGGGACAGCTCCTTTAATAATTCACCCCTCCACTTT. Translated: CASRGDSSFNNSPLHF.

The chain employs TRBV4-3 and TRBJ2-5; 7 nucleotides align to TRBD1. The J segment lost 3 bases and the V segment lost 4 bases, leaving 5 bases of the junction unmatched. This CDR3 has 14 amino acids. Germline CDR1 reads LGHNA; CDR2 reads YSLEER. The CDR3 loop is CASSLSQGEETQYF. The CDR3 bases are TGCGCCAGCAGCCTGTCGCAGGGGGAAGAGACCCAGTACTTC.

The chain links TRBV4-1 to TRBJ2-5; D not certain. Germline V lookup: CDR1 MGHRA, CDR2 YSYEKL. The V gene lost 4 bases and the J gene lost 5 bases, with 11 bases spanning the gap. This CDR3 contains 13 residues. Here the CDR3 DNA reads TGCGCCAGCAGCCTATCGGTGGGGGAGACCCAGTACTTC. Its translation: CASSLSVGETQYF.

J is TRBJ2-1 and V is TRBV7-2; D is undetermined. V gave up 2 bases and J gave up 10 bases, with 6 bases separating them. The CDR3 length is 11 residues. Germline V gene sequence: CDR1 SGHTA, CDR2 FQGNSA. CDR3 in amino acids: CASSLIGEQFF. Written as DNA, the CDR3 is TGTGCCAGCAGCTTAATCGGAGAGCAGTTCTTC.

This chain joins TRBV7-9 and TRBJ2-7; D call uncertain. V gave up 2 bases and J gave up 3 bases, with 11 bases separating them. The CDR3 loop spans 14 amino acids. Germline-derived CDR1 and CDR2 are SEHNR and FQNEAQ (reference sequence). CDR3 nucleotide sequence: TGTGCCAGCAGCTTACAGCCCGTCGGCTACGAGCAGTACTTC. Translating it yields CASSLQPVGYEQYF.

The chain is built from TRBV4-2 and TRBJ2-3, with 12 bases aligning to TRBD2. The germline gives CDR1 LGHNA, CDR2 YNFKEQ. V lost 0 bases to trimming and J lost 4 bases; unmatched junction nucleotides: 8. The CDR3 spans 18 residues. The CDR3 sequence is CASSQDRTSGVSPDTQYF. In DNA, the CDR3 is TGTGCCAGCAGCCAAGATAGGACTAGCGGGGTCAGCCCAGATACGCAGTATTTT.